This TCR beta chain was recorded in a study of tumor and adjacent non-tumor tissue in lung cancer listed by TCRdb under 2018. Regarding the research as a whole: By cancer type, the cohort comprised eleven to twelve adenocarcinoma patients, 2 squamous cell carcinoma patients and 1 small cell lung cancer patient. Sequencing generated a total of 130,000,000 or so productive TCRbeta reads, averaging around 4.2 million reads per sample. The roughly 15 patients were aged about 30 to 76 years, included 10 men and 5 women, and had TNM stage I to III disease. Using bulk TCRbeta repertoires from some 15 lung cancer patients, the study set lung tumor tissue side by side with matched distant non-tumor lung tissue. TCRbeta CDR3 sequencing was performed on about 29 paired specimens, with one tumor sample and one normal lung sample collected per patient.

The study at large found these results: Only around 15 patients were included in the cohort, and the need for larger samples and more detailed clinical data was noted by the authors. Younger patients had significantly higher TCR diversity, and higher tumor TCR diversity was associated with shorter overall and disease-free survival. Peripheral blood was not sequenced, so blood TCRbeta repertoires in these lung cancer patients were not examined. Tumor tissue showed significantly greater TCR diversity (inverse Simpson) than normal lung tissue (431.37 vs 166.20, P = 0.0075, Mann-Whitney U test). The top 100 clones made up a significantly larger cumulative share of the repertoire in normal lung than in tumor tissue. Neither the sequencing platform nor unique molecular identifiers are mentioned in the methods.

Libraries came from multiplex PCR. Sequencing instrument: Illumina HiSeq 2500. TCRbeta libraries were built by three rounds of nested PCR using primers (Table S4), following protocols modified from ARM-PCR. Before sequencing, PCR products of 200-500 bp were excised from the gel and purified with the QIAquick gel extraction kit. In the authors' own workflow: Reads were cleaned with Trimmomatic, merged with FLASH into complete CDR3 sequences, and assigned to V(D)J germline segments with MiTCR. Clonal diversity was calculated as the inverse Simpson's index using VDJtools. A read counted as productive if the sequence was in-frame and lacked a premature stop codon. TCRdb reanalyzed the raw reads on its own, using fastp at Q25 for trimming and MiXCR for clone calling, and kept in-frame beta chains. Each CDR3 protein appears once, grouped with its most common genes and DNA. TCRdb's processing, not the study's, gives the V and J calls here. For this sample the table gives some 120,000 distinct CDR3 sequences, of which approximately 66% were detected only once. The top ten clonotypes cover around 13% of the sample.

RNA was isolated from bulk, unsorted tissue, and RNA quality was assessed with a NanoDrop ND-1000 and an Agilent 2100. Newly diagnosed lung cancer patients without prior chemotherapy who had been admitted for thoracic surgery in China between August and November 2014 were enrolled as donors. The study excluded patients who had received radiotherapy or chemotherapy before or who had another cancer at the same time. Pieces of surgical tissue measuring roughly 1-2.1 cm3 were kept in RNAlater solution and stored at -80 degrees C until use. About this clonotype: The target of this receptor is not known. Relative to the germline gene, one junction end is altered; a read error may explain this.

Counted from cysteine to phenylalanine, this CDR3 has 16 amino acids. The retained sequence is limited to the CDR3, 48 bases, with the frame set at the first base. In the germline V gene (reference sequence), CDR1 corresponds to MNHNY and CDR2 to SVGAGI. Sequencing was performed on lung tumor tissue. The chain employs TRBV6-6 and TRBJ2-1, with TRBD1 tentatively as D gene (5 bases match). This clonotype was sampled from a man between 25 and 39 years old with non-small cell lung cancer. The CDR3 protein sequence reads: CASSYYGDSSYNGQFF. The nucleotide sequence reads as follows: TGTGCCAGCAGTTACTATGGTGACAGCTCCTACAATGGGCAGTTCTTC.